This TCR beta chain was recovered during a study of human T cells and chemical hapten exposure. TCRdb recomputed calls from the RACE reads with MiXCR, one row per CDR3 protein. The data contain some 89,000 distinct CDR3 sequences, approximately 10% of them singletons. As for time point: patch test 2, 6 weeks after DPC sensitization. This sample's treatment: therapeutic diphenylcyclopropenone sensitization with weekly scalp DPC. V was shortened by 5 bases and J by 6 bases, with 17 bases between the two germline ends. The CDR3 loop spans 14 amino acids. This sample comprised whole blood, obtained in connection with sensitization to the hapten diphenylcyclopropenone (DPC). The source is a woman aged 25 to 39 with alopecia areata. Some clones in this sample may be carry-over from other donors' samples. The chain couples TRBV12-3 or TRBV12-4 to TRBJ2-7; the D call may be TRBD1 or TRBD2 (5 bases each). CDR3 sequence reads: CASSHPGRPTEQYF. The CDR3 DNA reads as TGTGCCAGCAGTCACCCGGGACGACCGACCGAGCAGTACTTC.